What follows describes a single TCR beta chain. These data are taken from a study of T cell changes during pregnancy in multiple sclerosis. Clones were sequenced by immunoSEQ multiplex PCR, and TCRdb holds only the in-frame ones, with some missing. Of about 38,000 clones detected, 91% appear once; the ten largest clones hold over 10%. V was trimmed by 7 bases and J by 2 bases, leaving 15 bases between them. The germline V gene has CDR1 PRHDT and CDR2 FYEKMQ (reference sequence). The CDR3 runs to 14 residues. The sequenced sample was CD8+ T cells from peripheral blood mononuclear cells, obtained after pregnancy. This receptor was taken from a female donor with multiple sclerosis, enrolled in a pregnancy study. The rearrangement links TRBV13 to TRBJ2-7; D is possibly TRBD2 (5 bases). The CDR3 sequence is CASKLGFGPYEQYF. CDR3 coding DNA: TGTGCCAGCAAACTAGGGTTTGGTCCCTACGAGCAGTACTTC.